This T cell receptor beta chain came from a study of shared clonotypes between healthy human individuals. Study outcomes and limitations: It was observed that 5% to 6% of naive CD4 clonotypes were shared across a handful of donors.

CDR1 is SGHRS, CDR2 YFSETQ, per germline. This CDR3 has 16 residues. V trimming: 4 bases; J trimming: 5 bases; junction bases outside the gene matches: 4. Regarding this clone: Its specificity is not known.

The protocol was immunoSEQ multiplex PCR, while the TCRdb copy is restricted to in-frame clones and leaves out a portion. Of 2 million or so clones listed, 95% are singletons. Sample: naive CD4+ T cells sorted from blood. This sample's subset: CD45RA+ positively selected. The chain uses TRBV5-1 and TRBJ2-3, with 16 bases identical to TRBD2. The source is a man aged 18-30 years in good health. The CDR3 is CASSEGLAGGQDTQYF. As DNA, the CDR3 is TGCGCCAGCAGCGAGGGACTAGCGGGGGGGCAAGATACGCAGTATTTT.